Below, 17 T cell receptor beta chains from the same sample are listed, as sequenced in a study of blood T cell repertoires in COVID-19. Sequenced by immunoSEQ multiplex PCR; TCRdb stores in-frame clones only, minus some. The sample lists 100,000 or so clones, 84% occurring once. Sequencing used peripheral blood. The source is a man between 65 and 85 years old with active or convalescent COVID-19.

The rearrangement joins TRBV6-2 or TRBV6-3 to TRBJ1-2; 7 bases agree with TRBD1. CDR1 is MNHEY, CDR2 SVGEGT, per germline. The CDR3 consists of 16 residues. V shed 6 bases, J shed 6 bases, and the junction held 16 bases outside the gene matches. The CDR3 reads CASSVQGKYERDGYTF. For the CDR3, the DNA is TGTGCCAGCAGCGTACAGGGGAAGTACGAGAGAGATGGCTACACCTTC.

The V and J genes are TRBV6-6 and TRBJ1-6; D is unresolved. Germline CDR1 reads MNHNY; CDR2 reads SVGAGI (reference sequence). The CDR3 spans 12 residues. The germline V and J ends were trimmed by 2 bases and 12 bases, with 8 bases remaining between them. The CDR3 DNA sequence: TGTGCCAGCAGTTACCAGAATGGACCCCTCCACTTT. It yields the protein CASSYQNGPLHF.

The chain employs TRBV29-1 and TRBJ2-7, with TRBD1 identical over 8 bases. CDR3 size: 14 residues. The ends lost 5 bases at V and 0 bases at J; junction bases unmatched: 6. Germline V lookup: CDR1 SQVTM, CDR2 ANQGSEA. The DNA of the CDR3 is TGCAGCGTTCAACGGGACAGGAGCTCCTACGAGCAGTACTTC. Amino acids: CSVQRDRSSYEQYF.

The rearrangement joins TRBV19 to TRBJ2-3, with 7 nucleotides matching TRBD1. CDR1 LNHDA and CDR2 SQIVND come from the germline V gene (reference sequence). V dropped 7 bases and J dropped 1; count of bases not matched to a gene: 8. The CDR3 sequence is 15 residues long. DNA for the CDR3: TGTGCCAGTAAGGTTGAGGGGGCAGGCACAGATACGCAGTATTTT. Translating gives CASKVEGAGTDTQYF.

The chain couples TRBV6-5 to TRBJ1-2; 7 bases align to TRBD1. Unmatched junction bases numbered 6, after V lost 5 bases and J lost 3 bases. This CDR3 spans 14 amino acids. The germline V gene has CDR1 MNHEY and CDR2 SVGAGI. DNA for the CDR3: TGTGCCAGCAGTCGACTACAGGGGTACTATGGCTACACCTTC. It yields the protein CASSRLQGYYGYTF.

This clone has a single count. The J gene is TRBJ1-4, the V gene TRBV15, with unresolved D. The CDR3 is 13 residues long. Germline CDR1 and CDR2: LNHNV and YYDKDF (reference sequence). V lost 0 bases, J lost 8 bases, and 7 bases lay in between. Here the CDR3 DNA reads TGTGCCACCAGCAGAGATAGCCGGGAAAAACTGTTTTTT. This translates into CATSRDSREKLFF.

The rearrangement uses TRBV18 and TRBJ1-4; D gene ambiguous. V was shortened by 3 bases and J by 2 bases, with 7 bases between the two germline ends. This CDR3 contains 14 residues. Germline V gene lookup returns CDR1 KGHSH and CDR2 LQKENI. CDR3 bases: TGTGCCAGCTCACCGAGAGGGACTAATGAAAAACTGTTTTTT. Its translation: CASSPRGTNEKLFF. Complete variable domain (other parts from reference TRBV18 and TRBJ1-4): NAGVMQNPRHLVRRRGQEARLRCSPMKGHSHVYWYRQLPEEGLKFMVYLQKENIIDESGMPKERFSAEFPKEGPSILRIQQVVRGDSAAYFCASSPRGTNEKLFFGSGTQLSVL.

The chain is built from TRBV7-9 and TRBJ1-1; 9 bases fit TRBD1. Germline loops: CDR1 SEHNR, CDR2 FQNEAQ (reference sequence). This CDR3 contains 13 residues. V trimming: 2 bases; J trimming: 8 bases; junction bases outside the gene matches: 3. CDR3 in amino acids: CASSLQGQGEAFF. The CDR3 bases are TGTGCCAGCAGCTTACAGGGACAGGGCGAAGCTTTCTTT.

CDR3 in amino acids: CASSLGTGVWHTQYF. DNA for the CDR3: TGTGCCAGCAGCCTAGGGACAGGGGTTTGGCATACGCAGTATTTT. V is TRBV27 and J is TRBJ2-3, with 10 bases identical to TRBD1. V was pared by 6 bases and J by 7 bases, with 10 bases of the junction left unmatched. Germline V gene lookup returns CDR1 MNHEY and CDR2 SMNVEV (reference sequence). The CDR3 consists of 15 residues.

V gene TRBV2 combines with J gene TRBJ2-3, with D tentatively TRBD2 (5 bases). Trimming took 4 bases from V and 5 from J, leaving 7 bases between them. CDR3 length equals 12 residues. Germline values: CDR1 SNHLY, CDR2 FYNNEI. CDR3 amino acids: CASSGERDTQYF. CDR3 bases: TGTGCCAGCAGTGGGGAGAGAGATACGCAGTATTTT.

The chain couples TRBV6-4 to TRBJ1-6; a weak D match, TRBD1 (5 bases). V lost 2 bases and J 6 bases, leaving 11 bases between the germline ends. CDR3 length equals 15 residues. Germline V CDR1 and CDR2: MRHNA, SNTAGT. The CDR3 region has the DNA TGTGCCAGCAGTGACAGCCAGGGCGCTAATTCACCCCTCCACTTT. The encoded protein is CASSDSQGANSPLHF.

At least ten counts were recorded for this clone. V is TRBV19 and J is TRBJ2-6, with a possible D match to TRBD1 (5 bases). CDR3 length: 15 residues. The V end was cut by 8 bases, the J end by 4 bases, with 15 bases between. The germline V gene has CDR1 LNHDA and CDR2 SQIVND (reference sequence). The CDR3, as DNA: TGTGCCAGTGGAAGACAGCCCTGGGGGGCCAACGTCCTGACTTTC. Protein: CASGRQPWGANVLTF.

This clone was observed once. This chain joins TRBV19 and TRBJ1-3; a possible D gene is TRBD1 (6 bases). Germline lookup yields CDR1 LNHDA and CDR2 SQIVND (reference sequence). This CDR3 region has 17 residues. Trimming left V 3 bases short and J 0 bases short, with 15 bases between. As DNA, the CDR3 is TGTGCCAGTAGTATTGGGGGCGGAATAATCTCTGGAAACACCATATATTTT. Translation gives CASSIGGGIISGNTIYF. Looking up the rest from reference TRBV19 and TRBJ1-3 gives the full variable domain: DGGITQSPKYLFRKEGQNVTLSCEQNLNHDAMYWYRQDPGQGLRLIYYSQIVNDFQKGDIAEGYSVSREKKESFPLTVTSAQKNPTAFYLCASSIGGGIISGNTIYFGEGSWLTVV.

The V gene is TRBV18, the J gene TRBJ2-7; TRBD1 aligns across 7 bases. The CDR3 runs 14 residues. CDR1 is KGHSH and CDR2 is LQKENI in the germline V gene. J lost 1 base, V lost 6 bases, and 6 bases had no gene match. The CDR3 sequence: CASSPTGQSYEQYF. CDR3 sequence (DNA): TGTGCCAGCTCCCCAACGGGACAGTCCTACGAGCAGTACTTC.

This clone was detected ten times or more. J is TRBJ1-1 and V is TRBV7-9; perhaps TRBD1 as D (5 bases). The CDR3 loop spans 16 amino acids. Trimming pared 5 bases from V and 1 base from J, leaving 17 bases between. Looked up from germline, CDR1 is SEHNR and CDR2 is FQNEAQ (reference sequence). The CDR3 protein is CASSNLQGQGNTEAFF. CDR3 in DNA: TGTGCCAGCAGCAACCTTCAGGGTCAGGGGAACACTGAAGCTTTCTTT.

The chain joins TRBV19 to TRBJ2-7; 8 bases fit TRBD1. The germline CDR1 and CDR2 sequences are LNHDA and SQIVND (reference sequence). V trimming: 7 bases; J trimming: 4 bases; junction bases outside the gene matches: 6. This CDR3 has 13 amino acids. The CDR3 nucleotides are TGTGCCAGTAACCCGGGACAGGAGTACGAGCAGTACTTC. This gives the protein CASNPGQEYEQYF.

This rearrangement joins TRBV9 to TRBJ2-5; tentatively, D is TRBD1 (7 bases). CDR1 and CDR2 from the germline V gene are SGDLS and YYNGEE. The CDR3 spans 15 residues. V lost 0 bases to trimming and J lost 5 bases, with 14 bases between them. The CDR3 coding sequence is TGTGCCAGCAGCGTAGTGTCCGGGGGACAGGAGACCCAGTACTTC. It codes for CASSVVSGGQETQYF.